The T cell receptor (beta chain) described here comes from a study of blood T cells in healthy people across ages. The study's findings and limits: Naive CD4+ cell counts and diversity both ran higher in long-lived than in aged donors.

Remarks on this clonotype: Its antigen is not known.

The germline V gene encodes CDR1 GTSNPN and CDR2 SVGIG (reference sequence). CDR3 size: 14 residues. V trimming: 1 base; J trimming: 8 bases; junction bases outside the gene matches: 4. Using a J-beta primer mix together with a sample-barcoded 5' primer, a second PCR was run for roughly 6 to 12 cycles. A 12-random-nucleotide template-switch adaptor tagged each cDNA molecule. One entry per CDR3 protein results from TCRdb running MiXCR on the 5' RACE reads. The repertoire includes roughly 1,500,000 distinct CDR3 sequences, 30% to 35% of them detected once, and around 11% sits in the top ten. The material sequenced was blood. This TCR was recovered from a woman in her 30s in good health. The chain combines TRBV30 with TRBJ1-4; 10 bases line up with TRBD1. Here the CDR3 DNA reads TGTGCCTGGAGTGGGGGACAGGGGAGAGAAAAACTGTTTTTT. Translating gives CAWSGGQGREKLFF.